Each of the 14 T cell receptor beta chains below was sequenced from the same sample in a study of blood T cell repertoires in COVID-19. Using immunoSEQ multiplex PCR, the repertoire was profiled, and TCRdb retains in-frame clones only, with some absent. The sample holds around 250,000 clones; around 85% are singletons and the top ten take approximately 2%. Sequencing was carried out using PBMCs or T cells enriched from blood (not recorded which). Receptor source: a woman in her forties or fifties who had recovered from COVID-19.

The chain employs TRBV3-1 (or the pseudogene TRBV3-2) and TRBJ2-1; 12 nucleotides match TRBD2. The CDR3 contains 13 residues. After removal of 5 bases from V and 9 bases from J, the junction contained 2 bases not matched to a gene. Per germline, CDR1 LGHDT and CDR2 YNNKEL (reference sequence). CDR3 loop: CASSGLAGFEQFF. The CDR3 coding sequence is TGTGCCAGCAGCGGACTAGCGGGATTTGAGCAGTTCTTC.

The chain uses TRBV6-5 and TRBJ1-5; TRBD1 matches at 10 bases. The length of the CDR3 is 14 residues. V dropped 6 bases and J dropped 7; count of bases not matched to a gene: 6. CDR1 is MNHEY and CDR2 is SVGAGI in the germline V gene. Here the CDR3 reads CASRIGQGVQPQHF. In DNA, the CDR3 is TGTGCCAGCAGGATTGGACAGGGGGTCCAGCCCCAGCATTTT.

The V and J genes are TRBV7-9 and TRBJ1-5; a weak D match, TRBD1 (5 bases). The CDR3 is made up of 15 amino acids. CDR1 is SEHNR, CDR2 FQNEAQ, per germline (reference sequence). Between the trimmed V and J ends, which lost 1 base and 3 bases, there was a span of 10 bases. CDR3 in amino acids: CASSLERGNNQPQHF. Here the CDR3 DNA reads TGTGCCAGCAGCTTAGAACGGGGGAACAATCAGCCCCAGCATTTT.

This clone turned up a few times. This rearrangement joins TRBV2 to TRBJ1-1; D may be TRBD1 (6 bases). Trimming removed 3 bases at V and 4 bases at J, with 9 bases between. CDR3 length equals 13 residues. The germline gives CDR1 SNHLY, CDR2 FYNNEI. In DNA, the CDR3 is TGTGCCAGCAGTGACAGGGGCCCCACTGAAGCTTTCTTT. Encoded protein: CASSDRGPTEAFF.

The chain recombines TRBV18 with TRBJ1-5; 10 nucleotides align to TRBD1. V lost 3 bases and J lost 5; bases outside the gene matches: 4. The CDR3 runs 15 residues. Germline lookup yields CDR1 KGHSH and CDR2 LQKENI. The CDR3 coding sequence is TGTGCCAGCTCACCGACCGGGACAGGGGATCAGCCCCAGCATTTT. Protein: CASSPTGTGDQPQHF.

This clone came up a few times. The chain links TRBV4-2 to TRBJ2-7, with 7 bases identical to TRBD2. CDR3 size: 15 residues. After removal of 1 base from V and 7 bases from J, the junction contained 10 bases not matched to a gene. Germline CDR1 is LGHNA and CDR2 is YNFKEQ. CDR3 in amino acids: CASSQGPSGESEQYF. CDR3 nucleotide sequence: TGTGCCAGCAGCCAAGGGCCCAGCGGGGAGTCGGAGCAGTACTTC.

The chain employs TRBV2 and TRBJ2-7; D is ambiguous. The V end lost 5 bases, the J end lost 4 bases, and 12 bases lay between the germline ends. Germline lookup yields CDR1 SNHLY and CDR2 FYNNEI. The CDR3 extends over 13 amino acids. The CDR3 protein is CASSRHASYEQYF. In nucleotides, the CDR3 is TGTGCCAGCAGTCGACATGCCAGTTACGAGCAGTACTTC.

The genes are TRBV27 and TRBJ2-7; TRBD2 is a possible D gene (6 bases). V dropped 6 bases and J dropped 4 bases, with 19 bases sitting between them. Germline V gives CDR1 MNHEY, CDR2 SMNVEV (reference sequence). This CDR3 spans 15 amino acids. The chain's CDR3 is CASRSSGTGPYEQYF. The CDR3 nucleotides are TGTGCCAGCAGATCATCCGGGACTGGACCTTACGAGCAGTACTTC.

The rearrangement joins TRBV7-2 to TRBJ2-5, with 11 bases identical to TRBD2. The CDR3 spans 16 residues. Per germline, CDR1 SGHTA and CDR2 FQGNSA. V shed 2 bases, J shed 4 bases, and the junction held 6 bases outside the gene matches. The CDR3 loop reads CASSLIAGGRRETQYF. In DNA, the CDR3 is TGTGCCAGCAGCTTAATAGCGGGAGGGAGGCGAGAGACCCAGTACTTC. Full variable domain (outside the CDR3, taken from reference TRBV7-2 and TRBJ2-5): GAGVSQSPSNKVTEKGKDVELRCDPISGHTALYWYRQSLGQGLEFLIYFQGNSAPDKSGLPSDRFSAERTGGSVSTLTIQRTQQEDSAVYLCASSLIAGGRRETQYFGPGTRLLVL.

The CDR3: CASSYGLAGSSYNEQFF. In nucleotides, the CDR3 is TGCGCCAGCAGCTACGGACTAGCGGGGAGCTCCTACAATGAGCAGTTCTTC. This sequence joins TRBV5-1 and TRBJ2-1; 12 bases agree with TRBD2. J was trimmed by 0 bases and V by 3 bases; bases with no gene match: 4. The CDR3 covers 17 residues. CDR1 is SGHRS and CDR2 is YFSETQ in the germline V gene.

The V call is TRBV6-5, the J call TRBJ2-7; tentative D call: TRBD1 (5 bases). CDR1 MNHEY and CDR2 SVGAGI come from the germline V gene. There are 14 residues in the CDR3. V lost 0 bases to trimming and J lost 2 bases, with 8 bases between them. CDR3 DNA sequence: TGTGCCAGCAGTTACTCGGACACAGCCTACGAGCAGTACTTC. As protein: CASSYSDTAYEQYF.

The DNA of the CDR3 is TGTGCCAGCAGTTACTCGGATGGGGGGTTCGGTGAAAAACTGTTTTTT. This translates into CASSYSDGGFGEKLFF. The chain carries TRBV6-6 and TRBJ1-4; D perhaps matches TRBD1 (5 bases). V gave up 0 bases and J gave up 7 bases, with 15 bases separating them. The CDR3 runs 16 residues. Germline loops: CDR1 MNHNY, CDR2 SVGAGI (reference sequence).

This chain uses TRBV19 with TRBJ1-1; TRBD1 is a possible D gene (5 bases). The CDR3 spans 17 residues. V lost 0 bases and J lost 0, with 14 bases in between. Germline CDR1 reads LNHDA; CDR2 reads SQIVND (reference sequence). The CDR3, as DNA: TGTGCCAGTAGTATAGATCTAAGACGGGGGGTGAACACTGAAGCTTTCTTT. Translated, it gives CASSIDLRRGVNTEAFF.

This clone showed up just a few times. This sequence joins TRBV28 and TRBJ2-2; D may be TRBD1 (5 bases). Germline CDR1 and CDR2: MDHEN and SYDVKM. CDR3 size: 15 residues. V was shortened by 8 bases and J by 3 bases, with 16 bases between the two germline ends. The DNA of the CDR3 is TGTGCCAGCCGAGTAACTCCAGGGTACACCGGGGAGCTGTTTTTT. Protein sequence: CASRVTPGYTGELFF.